The next 17 T cell receptor beta chains were all read from a single sample in a study of OX40 agonist ivuxolimab in advanced cancers. Assay used: immunoSEQ multiplex PCR; TCRdb lists only in-frame clones, some missing. Seen here are under 85,000 clones, about 73% observed once, and the top ten hold about 5.4%. Sequenced material: CD4+ or CD8+ T cells sorted from blood, taken in a trial of the OX40 agonist ivuxolimab. The receptor set was obtained from an adult with an advanced solid tumor such as melanoma, head and neck, liver or kidney cancer.

This clone was counted a single time. V gene TRBV7-2 combines with J gene TRBJ2-7, with 9 bases that match TRBD2. The germline V gene has CDR1 SGHTA and CDR2 FQGNSA. The CDR3 is 16 amino acids. Germline trimming cut 5 bases from V and 0 bases from J; bases unmatched to any gene: 8. CDR3 in amino acids: CASSHRGSGSSYEQYF. CDR3 bases: TGTGCCAGCAGCCACCGTGGTAGCGGGAGCTCCTACGAGCAGTACTTC.

Only one count was recorded for this clone. The rearrangement uses TRBV6-6 and TRBJ1-2; a weak D match, TRBD1 (6 bases). Germline assignment: CDR1 MNHNY and CDR2 SVGAGI (reference sequence). There are 14 residues in the CDR3. V shed 4 bases and J shed 5 bases, with 14 bases lying between them. CDR3 sequence: CASSLGAQRYGYTF. CDR3 sequence (DNA): TGTGCCAGCAGTTTGGGGGCGCAGCGGTATGGCTACACCTTC.

The gene calls are TRBV5-1 and TRBJ2-6; D remains unclear. The CDR3 is 18 amino acids. The V end lost 1 base, the J end lost 1 base, and 15 bases lay between the germline ends. In germline, CDR1 is SGHRS, CDR2 YFSETQ. The CDR3 bases are TGCGCCAGCAGCTTGCGCGAAGTCGGTGCGTCTGGGGCCAACGTCCTGACTTTC. It translates to CASSLREVGASGANVLTF. Full variable domain (missing parts from reference TRBV5-1 and TRBJ2-6): KAGVTQTPRYLIKTRGQQVTLSCSPISGHRSVSWYQQTPGQGLQFLFEYFSETQRNKGNFPGRFSGRQFSNSRSEMNVSTLELGDSALYLCASSLREVGASGANVLTFGAGSRLTVL.

V is TRBV18 and J is TRBJ1-5; no clear D. The CDR3 loop spans 16 amino acids. V was shortened by 0 bases and J by 0 bases, with 9 bases between the two germline ends. Germline loops: CDR1 KGHSH, CDR2 LQKENI. In DNA, the CDR3 is TGTGCCAGCTCACCACCGTCACGGAATAGCAATCAGCCCCAGCATTTT. Translation: CASSPPSRNSNQPQHF.

The chain combines TRBV4-3 with TRBJ1-3; unclear D gene. CDR3 length: 15 amino acids. Germline V lookup: CDR1 LGHNA, CDR2 YSLEER. Trimming cost V 4 bases and J 0 bases, with 10 bases left between them. The CDR3 region is CASSPRVASGNTIYF. The CDR3 DNA follows: TGCGCCAGCAGCCCCCGTGTAGCCTCTGGAAACACCATATATTTT.

V gene TRBV6-5 combines with J gene TRBJ1-5; D is perhaps TRBD1 (5 bases). CDR1 MNHEY and CDR2 SVGAGI come from the germline V gene. This CDR3 has 15 residues. V shed 8 bases and J shed 0 bases, with 14 bases lying between them. The CDR3 nucleotides are TGTGCCAGCCTCCCGAGGGGAGTTAGCAATCAGCCCCAGCATTTT. This sequence encodes CASLPRGVSNQPQHF.

The chain is built from TRBV28 and TRBJ1-1; no clear D gene. Per the germline V gene, CDR1 is MDHEN and CDR2 is SYDVKM. CDR3 length: 13 residues. V shed 1 base and J shed 4 bases, with 7 bases lying between them. CDR3 nucleotides: TGTGCCAGCAGTTTATATGCACGCACTGAAGCTTTCTTT. This sequence encodes CASSLYARTEAFF.

The gene calls are TRBV5-1 and TRBJ2-4, with TRBD1 matching over 11 bases. CDR3 size: 15 residues. Germline V gene data show CDR1 as SGHRS and CDR2 as YFSETQ. The ends lost 4 bases at V and 6 bases at J; junction bases unmatched: 6. The chain's CDR3 is CASSPDRGRPNIQYF. CDR3 nucleotides: TGCGCCAGCAGCCCGGACAGGGGGCGACCAAACATTCAGTACTTC.

This rearrangement joins TRBV7-6 to TRBJ2-2, with 8 positions matching TRBD1. This CDR3 region has 15 residues. The V gene end was trimmed by 6 bases and the J gene end by 5 bases; junction bases not matched to a gene: 8. CDR1 and CDR2 from the germline V gene are SGHVS and FNYEAQ. DNA for the CDR3: TGTGCCAGCAGGGCGACAGGGGTGGGGACCGGGGAGCTGTTTTTT. Amino acids: CASRATGVGTGELFF. Combining the CDR3 with reference TRBV7-6 and TRBJ2-2 gives the whole variable domain GAGVSQSPRYKVTKRGQDVALRCDPISGHVSLYWYRQALGQGPEFLTYFNYEAQQDKSGLPNDRFSAERPEGSISTLTIQRTEQRDSAMYRCASRATGVGTGELFFGEGSRLTVL.

V usage is TRBV7-8 and J usage is TRBJ2-5, with D possibly called TRBD1 or TRBD2 (5 bases each). The V and J ends lost 5 bases and 2 bases respectively, with 21 bases between them. Germline values: CDR1 SGHVS, CDR2 FQNEAQ. This CDR3 is built from 17 residues. The CDR3 loop is CASSPFGPGRTQETQYF. The DNA of the CDR3 is TGTGCCAGCAGCCCCTTCGGCCCGGGAAGGACACAAGAGACCCAGTACTTC.

This clone occurred once. The chain carries TRBV27 and TRBJ2-2, with 14 bases matching TRBD2. The germline V gene encodes CDR1 MNHEY and CDR2 SMNVEV (reference sequence). V lost 5 bases, J lost 2 bases, and 13 bases stayed unmatched. CDR3 size: 20 residues. CDR3 sequence (DNA): TGTGCCAGCAGTCGGGTCCCGCCGGGACTAGCGGGAGTTAACACCGGGGAGCTGTTTTTT. It codes for CASSRVPPGLAGVNTGELFF.

The V call is TRBV18, the J call TRBJ2-5, with D perhaps given as TRBD1 or TRBD2 (6 bases each). V was shortened by 3 bases and J by 4 bases, with 18 bases between the two germline ends. Germline loops: CDR1 KGHSH, CDR2 LQKENI. CDR3 size: 16 residues. The CDR3 sequence: CASSPAGGTGAETQYF. The CDR3 DNA is TGTGCCAGCTCACCCGCAGGCGGGACGGGGGCAGAGACCCAGTACTTC. The variable domain in full, completed from reference TRBV18 and TRBJ2-5, reads NAGVMQNPRHLVRRRGQEARLRCSPMKGHSHVYWYRQLPEEGLKFMVYLQKENIIDESGMPKERFSAEFPKEGPSILRIQQVVRGDSAAYFCASSPAGGTGAETQYFGPGTRLLVL.

The chain has TRBV19 and TRBJ1-5, with a possible D match to TRBD1 (6 bases). The CDR3 loop spans 15 amino acids. V lost 6 bases and J 6 bases, leaving 18 bases between the germline ends. Germline V gene lookup returns CDR1 LNHDA and CDR2 SQIVND (reference sequence). This CDR3 is CASRMGARASQPQHF. CDR3 DNA sequence: TGTGCCAGTAGGATGGGGGCGCGGGCAAGTCAGCCCCAGCATTTT.

This chain uses TRBV10-1 with TRBJ2-2, with D tentatively TRBD2 (6 bases). The V end lost 2 bases, the J end lost 5 bases, and 12 bases lay between the germline ends. This CDR3 comprises 15 residues. The V gene's germline CDR1 is WNHNN and CDR2 SYGVQD (reference sequence). The CDR3 DNA reads TGCGCCAGCAGTGAGAGGCGGGGTTTGACCGGGGAGCTGTTTTTT. It codes for CASSERRGLTGELFF.

This clone is classed as medium-sized. The V and J genes are TRBV19 and TRBJ1-5; maybe TRBD1 (5 bases). Trimming cost V 4 bases and J 7 bases, with 17 bases left between them. Germline V gives CDR1 LNHDA, CDR2 SQIVND (reference sequence). This CDR3 has 15 amino acids. The CDR3 DNA reads as TGTGCCAGTAGTACTTCTATAATCGCAGGGCAGCCCCAGCATTTT. Protein product: CASSTSIIAGQPQHF.

V is TRBV5-1 and J is TRBJ1-4; 11 bases map to TRBD1. In germline, CDR1 is SGHRS, CDR2 YFSETQ. Unmatched junction bases numbered 4, after V lost 2 bases and J lost 4 bases. The length of the CDR3 is 16 residues. This CDR3 is CASSLRTGGGNEKLFF. CDR3 nucleotide sequence: TGCGCCAGCAGCTTAAGGACAGGGGGCGGTAATGAAAAACTGTTTTTT.

CDR3 protein: CASSLSGLAGDEQFF. In DNA form, the CDR3 reads TGTGCCAGCAGCTTATCGGGACTAGCGGGGGATGAGCAGTTCTTC. This chain connects TRBV7-2 to TRBJ2-1; 14 bases align to TRBD2. V gave up 2 bases and J gave up 8 bases; unmatched junction bases: 2. Germline lookup yields CDR1 SGHTA and CDR2 FQGNSA. The CDR3 sequence is 15 residues long.